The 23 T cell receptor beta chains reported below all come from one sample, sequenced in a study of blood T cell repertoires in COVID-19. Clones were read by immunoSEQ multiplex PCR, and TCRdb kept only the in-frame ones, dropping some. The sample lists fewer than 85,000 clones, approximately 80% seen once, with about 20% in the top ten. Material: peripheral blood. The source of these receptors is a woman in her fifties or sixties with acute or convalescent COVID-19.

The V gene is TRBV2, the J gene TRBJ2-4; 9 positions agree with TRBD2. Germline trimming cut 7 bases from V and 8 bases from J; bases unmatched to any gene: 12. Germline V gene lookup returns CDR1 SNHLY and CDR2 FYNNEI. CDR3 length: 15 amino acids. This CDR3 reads CASKTGGGEADIQYF. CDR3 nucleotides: TGTGCCAGCAAAACGGGCGGGGGGGAGGCGGACATTCAGTACTTC.

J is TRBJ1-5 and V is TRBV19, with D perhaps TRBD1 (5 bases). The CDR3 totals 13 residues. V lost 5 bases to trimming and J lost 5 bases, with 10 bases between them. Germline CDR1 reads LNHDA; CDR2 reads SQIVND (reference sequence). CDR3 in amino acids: CASSRQGYQPQHF. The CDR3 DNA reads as TGTGCCAGTAGTCGCCAGGGATATCAGCCCCAGCATTTT.

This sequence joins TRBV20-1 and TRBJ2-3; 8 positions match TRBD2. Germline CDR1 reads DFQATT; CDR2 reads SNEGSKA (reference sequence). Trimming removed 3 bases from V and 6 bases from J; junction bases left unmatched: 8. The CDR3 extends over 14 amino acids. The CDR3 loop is CSASRGGREDTQYF. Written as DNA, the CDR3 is TGCAGTGCTAGTCGGGGGGGGCGCGAGGATACGCAGTATTTT.

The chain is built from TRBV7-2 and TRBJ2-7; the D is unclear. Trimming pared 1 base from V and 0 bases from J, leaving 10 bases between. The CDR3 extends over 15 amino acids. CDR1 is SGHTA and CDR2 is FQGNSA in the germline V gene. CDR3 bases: TGTGCCAGCAGCTTAGACGTAAAGAGCTCCTACGAGCAGTACTTC. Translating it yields CASSLDVKSSYEQYF.

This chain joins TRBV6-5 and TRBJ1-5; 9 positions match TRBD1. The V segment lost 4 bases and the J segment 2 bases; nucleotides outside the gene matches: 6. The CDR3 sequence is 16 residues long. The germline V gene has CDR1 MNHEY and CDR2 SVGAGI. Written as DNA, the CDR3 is TGTGCCAGCAGTTTAGGGACAGGGATACGCAATCAGCCCCAGCATTTT. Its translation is CASSLGTGIRNQPQHF.

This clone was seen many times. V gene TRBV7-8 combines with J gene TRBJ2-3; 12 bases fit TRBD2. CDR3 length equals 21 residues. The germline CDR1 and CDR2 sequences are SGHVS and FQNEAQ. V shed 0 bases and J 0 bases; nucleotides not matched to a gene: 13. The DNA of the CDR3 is TGTGCCAGCAGCTTAGCTGCGGCTAGCGGGGGGGCAACATCTAGCACAGATACGCAGTATTTT. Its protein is CASSLAAASGGATSSTDTQYF.

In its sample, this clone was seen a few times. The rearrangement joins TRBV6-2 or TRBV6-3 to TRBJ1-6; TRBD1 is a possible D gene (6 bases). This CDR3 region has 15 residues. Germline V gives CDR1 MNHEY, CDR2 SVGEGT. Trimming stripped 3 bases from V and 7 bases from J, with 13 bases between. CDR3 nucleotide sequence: TGTGCCAGCAGTTATAGTTGGACAGTCAATTCACCCCTCCACTTT. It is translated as CASSYSWTVNSPLHF.

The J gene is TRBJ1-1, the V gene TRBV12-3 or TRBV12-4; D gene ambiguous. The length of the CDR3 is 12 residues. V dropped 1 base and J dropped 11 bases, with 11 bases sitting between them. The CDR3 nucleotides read TGTGCCAGCAGTTTAGTCCGGGTTTATGCTTTCTTT. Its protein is CASSLVRVYAFF.

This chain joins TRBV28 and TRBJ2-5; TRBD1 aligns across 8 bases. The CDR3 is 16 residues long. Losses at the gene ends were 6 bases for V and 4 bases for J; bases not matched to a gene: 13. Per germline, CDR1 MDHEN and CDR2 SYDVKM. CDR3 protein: CASSLLTRGLSETQYF. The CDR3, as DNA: TGTGCCAGCAGCTTGCTAACCAGGGGGCTGTCAGAGACCCAGTACTTC.

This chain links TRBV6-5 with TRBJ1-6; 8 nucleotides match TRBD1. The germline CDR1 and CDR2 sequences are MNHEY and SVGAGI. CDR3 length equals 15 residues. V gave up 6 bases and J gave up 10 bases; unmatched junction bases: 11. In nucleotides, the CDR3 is TGTGCCAGCAGCCGACAGGGGCGGGGTGGCTCACCCCTCCACTTT. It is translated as CASSRQGRGGSPLHF.

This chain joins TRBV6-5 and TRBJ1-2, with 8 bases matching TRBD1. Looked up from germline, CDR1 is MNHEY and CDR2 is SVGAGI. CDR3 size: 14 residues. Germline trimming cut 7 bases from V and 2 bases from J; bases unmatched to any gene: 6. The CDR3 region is CASTPDRENYGYTF. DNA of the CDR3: TGTGCCAGCACCCCGGACAGGGAGAACTATGGCTACACCTTC.

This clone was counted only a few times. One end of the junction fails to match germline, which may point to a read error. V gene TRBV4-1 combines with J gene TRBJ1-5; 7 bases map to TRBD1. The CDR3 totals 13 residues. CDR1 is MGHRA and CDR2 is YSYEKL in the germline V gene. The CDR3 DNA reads TGCGCCAGCAGCACCCGTCGCGGGGACAGACAGGACTTT. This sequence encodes CASSTRRGDRQDF.

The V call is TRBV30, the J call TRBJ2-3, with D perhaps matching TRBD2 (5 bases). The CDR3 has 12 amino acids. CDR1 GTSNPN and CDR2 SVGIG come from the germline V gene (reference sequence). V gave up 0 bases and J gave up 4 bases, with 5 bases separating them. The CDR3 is CAWSVGADTQYF. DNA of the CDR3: TGTGCCTGGAGTGTCGGGGCAGATACGCAGTATTTT.

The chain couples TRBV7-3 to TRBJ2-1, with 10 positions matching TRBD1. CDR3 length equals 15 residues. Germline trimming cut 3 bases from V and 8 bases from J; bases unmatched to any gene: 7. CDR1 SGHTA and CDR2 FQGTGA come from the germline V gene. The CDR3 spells CASSFDRGQSDEQFF. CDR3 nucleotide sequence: TGTGCCAGCAGCTTCGACAGGGGGCAGAGTGATGAGCAGTTCTTC.

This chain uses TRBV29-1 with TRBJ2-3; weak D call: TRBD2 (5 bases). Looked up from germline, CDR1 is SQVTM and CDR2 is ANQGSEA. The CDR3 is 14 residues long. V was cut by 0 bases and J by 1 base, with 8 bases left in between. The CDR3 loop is CSVEEGVGTDTQYF. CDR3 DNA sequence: TGCAGCGTTGAAGAGGGAGTGGGCACAGATACGCAGTATTTT.

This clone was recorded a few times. CDR3 sequence (DNA): TGTGCCAGCAGCCAAGGCAGACAGGGTAGCCAGCCCCAGCATTTT. As protein: CASSQGRQGSQPQHF. This chain joins TRBV4-2 and TRBJ1-5, with TRBD1 matching over 7 bases. V gave up 1 base and J gave up 7 bases; unmatched junction bases: 7. In germline, CDR1 is LGHNA, CDR2 YNFKEQ. The CDR3 spans 15 residues.

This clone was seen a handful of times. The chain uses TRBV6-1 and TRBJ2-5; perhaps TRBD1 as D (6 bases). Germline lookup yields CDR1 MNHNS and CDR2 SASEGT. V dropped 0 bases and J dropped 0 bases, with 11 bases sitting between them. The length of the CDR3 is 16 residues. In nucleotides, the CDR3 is TGTGCCAGCAGTGAAGCAGCCGGGACATACCAAGAGACCCAGTACTTC. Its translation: CASSEAAGTYQETQYF.

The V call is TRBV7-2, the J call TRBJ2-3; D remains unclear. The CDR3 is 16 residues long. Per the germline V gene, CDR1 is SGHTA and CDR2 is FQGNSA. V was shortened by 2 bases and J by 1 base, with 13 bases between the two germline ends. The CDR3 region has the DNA TGTGCCAGCAGCTTAATCCCGAAGAGCGGCACAGATACGCAGTATTTT. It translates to CASSLIPKSGTDTQYF.

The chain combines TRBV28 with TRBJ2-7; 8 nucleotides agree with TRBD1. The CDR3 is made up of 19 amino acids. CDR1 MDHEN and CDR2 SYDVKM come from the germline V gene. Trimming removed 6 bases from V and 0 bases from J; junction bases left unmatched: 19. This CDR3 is CASRGHRDRRGKSSYEQYF. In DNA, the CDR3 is TGTGCCAGCAGGGGTCATAGGGACAGGAGGGGAAAAAGCTCCTACGAGCAGTACTTC.

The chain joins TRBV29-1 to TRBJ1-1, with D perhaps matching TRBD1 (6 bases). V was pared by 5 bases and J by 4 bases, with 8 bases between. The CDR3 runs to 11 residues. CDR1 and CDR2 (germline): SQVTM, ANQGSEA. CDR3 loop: CSVLRGTEAFF. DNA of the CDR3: TGCAGCGTTCTCAGGGGCACTGAAGCTTTCTTT.

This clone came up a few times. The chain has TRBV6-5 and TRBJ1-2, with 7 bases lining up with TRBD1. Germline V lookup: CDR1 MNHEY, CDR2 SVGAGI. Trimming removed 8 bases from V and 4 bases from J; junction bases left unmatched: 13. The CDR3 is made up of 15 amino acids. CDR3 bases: TGTGCCAGCGCCTTACTATGGACAGGATTCTATGGCTACACCTTC. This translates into CASALLWTGFYGYTF.

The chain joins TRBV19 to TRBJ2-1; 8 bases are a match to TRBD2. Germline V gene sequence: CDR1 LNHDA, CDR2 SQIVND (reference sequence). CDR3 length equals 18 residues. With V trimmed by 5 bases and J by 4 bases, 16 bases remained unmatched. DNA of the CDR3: TGTGCCAGTAGTTTTGGGCCCCTCAGCGGGGGAAAATACAATGAGCAGTTCTTC. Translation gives CASSFGPLSGGKYNEQFF.

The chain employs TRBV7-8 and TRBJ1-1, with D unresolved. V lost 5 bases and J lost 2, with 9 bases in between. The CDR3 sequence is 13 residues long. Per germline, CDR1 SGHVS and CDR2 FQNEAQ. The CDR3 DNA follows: TGTGCCAGCAGCCCTACGCGTAACACTGAAGCTTTCTTT. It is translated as CASSPTRNTEAFF.